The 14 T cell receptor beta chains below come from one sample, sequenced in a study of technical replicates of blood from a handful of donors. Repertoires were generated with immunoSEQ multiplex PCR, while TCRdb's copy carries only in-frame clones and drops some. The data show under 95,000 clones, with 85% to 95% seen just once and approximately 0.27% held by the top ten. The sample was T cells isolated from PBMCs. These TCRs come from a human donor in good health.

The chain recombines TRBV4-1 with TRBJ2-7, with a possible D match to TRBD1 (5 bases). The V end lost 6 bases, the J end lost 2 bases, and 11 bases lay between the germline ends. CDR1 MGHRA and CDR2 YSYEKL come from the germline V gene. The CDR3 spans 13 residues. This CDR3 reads CASSPDRTYEQYF. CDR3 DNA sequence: TGCGCCAGCAGTCCTGACAGAACCTACGAGCAGTACTTC.

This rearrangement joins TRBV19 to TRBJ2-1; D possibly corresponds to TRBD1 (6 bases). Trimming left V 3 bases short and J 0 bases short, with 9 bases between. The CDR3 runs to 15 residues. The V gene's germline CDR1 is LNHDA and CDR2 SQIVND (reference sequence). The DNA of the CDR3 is TGTGCCAGTAGTATTACAGGGAGCTCCTACAATGAGCAGTTCTTC. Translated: CASSITGSSYNEQFF.

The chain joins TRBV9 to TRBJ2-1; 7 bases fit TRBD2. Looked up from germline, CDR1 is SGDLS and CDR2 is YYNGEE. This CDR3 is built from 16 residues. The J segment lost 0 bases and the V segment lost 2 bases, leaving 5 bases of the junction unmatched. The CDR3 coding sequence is TGTGCCAGCAGCGTTGCGGGGGAGAGCTCCTACAATGAGCAGTTCTTC. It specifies CASSVAGESSYNEQFF.

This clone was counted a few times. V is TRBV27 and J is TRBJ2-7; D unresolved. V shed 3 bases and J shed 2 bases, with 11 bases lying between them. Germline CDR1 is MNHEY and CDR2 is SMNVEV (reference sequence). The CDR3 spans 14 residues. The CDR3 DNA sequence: TGTGCCAGCAGTTTCCAACCGAGAACCTACGAGCAGTACTTC. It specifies CASSFQPRTYEQYF.

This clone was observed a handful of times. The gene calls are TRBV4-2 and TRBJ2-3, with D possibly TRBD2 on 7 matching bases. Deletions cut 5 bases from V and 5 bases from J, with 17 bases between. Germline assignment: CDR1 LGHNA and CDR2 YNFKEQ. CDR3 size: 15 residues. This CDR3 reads CASSKGGGPQDTQYF. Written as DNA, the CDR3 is TGTGCCAGCAGCAAAGGGGGGGGGCCGCAAGATACGCAGTATTTT.

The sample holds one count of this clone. The CDR3 DNA reads as TGTGCCAGCAGTTTCCTACCCTTTATCGATCAGCCCCAGCATTTT. This encodes CASSFLPFIDQPQHF. The gene calls are TRBV27 and TRBJ1-5; D gene uncertain. The CDR3 extends over 15 amino acids. In germline, CDR1 is MNHEY, CDR2 SMNVEV (reference sequence). V was pared by 3 bases and J by 5 bases, with 14 bases between.

CDR3 sequence: CASSELQGVLSYNEQFF. The CDR3 coding sequence is TGTGCCAGCAGTGAATTACAAGGGGTTCTTAGCTACAATGAGCAGTTCTTC. The J gene is TRBJ2-1, the V gene TRBV25-1, with a tentative D call TRBD1 (5 bases). The length of the CDR3 is 17 residues. CDR1 and CDR2 from the germline V gene are MGHDK and SYGVNS. Trimming left V 1 base short and J 3 bases short, with 16 bases between.

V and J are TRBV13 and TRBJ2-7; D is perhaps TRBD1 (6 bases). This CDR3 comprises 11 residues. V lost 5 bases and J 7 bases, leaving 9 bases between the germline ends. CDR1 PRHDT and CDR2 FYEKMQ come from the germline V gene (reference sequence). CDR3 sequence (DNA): TGTGCCAGCAGCCCAGGGGTAGAGCAGTACTTC. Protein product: CASSPGVEQYF.

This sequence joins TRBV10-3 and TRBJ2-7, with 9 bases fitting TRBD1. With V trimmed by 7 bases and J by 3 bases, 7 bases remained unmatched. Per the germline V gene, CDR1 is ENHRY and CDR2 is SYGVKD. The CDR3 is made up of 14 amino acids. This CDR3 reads CAINTGTGNYEQYF. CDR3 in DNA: TGTGCCATCAATACCGGGACAGGGAACTACGAGCAGTACTTC.

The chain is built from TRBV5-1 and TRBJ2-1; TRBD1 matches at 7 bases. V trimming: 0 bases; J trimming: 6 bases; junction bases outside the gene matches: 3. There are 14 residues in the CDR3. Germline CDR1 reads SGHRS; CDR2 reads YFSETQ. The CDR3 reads CASSLAAGGNEQFF. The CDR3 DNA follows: TGCGCCAGCAGCTTGGCGGCAGGGGGCAATGAGCAGTTCTTC.

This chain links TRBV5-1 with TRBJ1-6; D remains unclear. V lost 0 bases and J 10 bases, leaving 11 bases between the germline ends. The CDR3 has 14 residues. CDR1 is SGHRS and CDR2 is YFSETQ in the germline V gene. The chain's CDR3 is CASSLGSRGSPLHF. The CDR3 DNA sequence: TGCGCCAGCAGCTTGGGCTCTAGAGGGTCACCCCTCCACTTT.

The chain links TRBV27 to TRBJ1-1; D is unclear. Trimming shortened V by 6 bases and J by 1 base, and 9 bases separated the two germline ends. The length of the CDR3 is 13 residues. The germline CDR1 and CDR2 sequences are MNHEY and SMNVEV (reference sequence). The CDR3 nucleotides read TGTGCCAGCAGAAAAACAGAGAACACTGAAGCTTTCTTT. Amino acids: CASRKTENTEAFF.

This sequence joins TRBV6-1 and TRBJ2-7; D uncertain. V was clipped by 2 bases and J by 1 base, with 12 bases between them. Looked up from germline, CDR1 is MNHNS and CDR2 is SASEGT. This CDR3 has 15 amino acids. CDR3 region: CASSETASSSYEQYF. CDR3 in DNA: TGTGCCAGCAGTGAAACAGCCTCGTCTTCCTACGAGCAGTACTTC.

The chain's CDR3 is CASSVGTAGRGTYEQYF. The CDR3 region has the DNA TGTGCCAGCAGCGTGGGGACAGCCGGGAGGGGCACCTACGAGCAGTACTTC. The chain links TRBV9 to TRBJ2-7; D is perhaps TRBD2 (8 bases). Germline lookup yields CDR1 SGDLS and CDR2 YYNGEE. V was shortened by 2 bases and J by 2 bases, with 20 bases between the two germline ends. This CDR3 comprises 17 residues. Filled out from reference TRBV9 and TRBJ2-7, the complete variable domain reads DSGVTQTPKHLITATGQRVTLRCSPRSGDLSVYWYQQSLDQGLQFLIQYYNGEERAKGNILERFSAQQFPDLHSELNLSSLELGDSALYFCASSVGTAGRGTYEQYFGPGTRLTVT.